This T cell receptor beta chain was found in a study of neurological immune-mediated disorders. This clonotype showed up many times. Stated time point: longitudinal time-point 3. Germline V gene data show CDR1 as SGHRS and CDR2 as YFSETQ. The CDR3 is 16 amino acids. V was trimmed by 2 bases and J by 0 bases, leaving 9 bases between them. TCRdb itself ran the 5' RACE reads through MiXCR, one entry per CDR3 protein. The sample records some 89,000 distinct CDR3 sequences, under 4.5% being singletons. This receptor was obtained from a woman aged 60-70 years with multiple sclerosis. This chain links TRBV5-1 with TRBJ2-6, with D tentatively TRBD2 (5 bases). The sample was PBMCs. In DNA form, the CDR3 reads TGCGCCAGCAGCTTCACGGCGGGCTCTGGGGCCAACGTCCTGACTTTC. It translates to CASSFTAGSGANVLTF.